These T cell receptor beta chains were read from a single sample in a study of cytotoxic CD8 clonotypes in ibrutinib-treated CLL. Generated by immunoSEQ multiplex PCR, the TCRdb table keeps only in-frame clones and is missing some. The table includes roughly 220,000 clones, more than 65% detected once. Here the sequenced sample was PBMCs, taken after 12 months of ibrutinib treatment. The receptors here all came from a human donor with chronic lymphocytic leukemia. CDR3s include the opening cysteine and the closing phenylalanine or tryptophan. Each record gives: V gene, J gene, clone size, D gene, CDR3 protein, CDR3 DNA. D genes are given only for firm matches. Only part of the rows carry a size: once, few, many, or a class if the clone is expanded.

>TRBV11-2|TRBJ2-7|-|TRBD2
CASSLGRGGPYEQYF
TGTGCCAGCAGCTTAGGGCGCGGGGGACCCTACGAGCAGTACTTC
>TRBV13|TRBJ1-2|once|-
CASSFLTALNYGYTF
TGTGCCAGCAGCTTCTTGACAGCCCTTAACTATGGCTACACCTTC
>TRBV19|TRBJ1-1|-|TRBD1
CASINHRTGVHSEAFF
TGTGCCAGTATCAACCATCGGACAGGGGTTCATAGTGAAGCTTTCTTT
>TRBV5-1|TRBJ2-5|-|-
CASSLTATGETQYF
TGCGCCAGCAGCTTAACAGCAACGGGAGAGACCCAGTACTTC
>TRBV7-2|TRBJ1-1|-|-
CASSPAGGRVNTEAFF
TGTGCCAGCAGCCCTGCCGGGGGGCGGGTGAACACTGAAGCTTTCTTT
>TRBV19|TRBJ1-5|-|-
CASSKRTGWDNQPQHF
TGTGCCAGTAGCAAAAGGACGGGCTGGGACAATCAGCCCCAGCATTTT
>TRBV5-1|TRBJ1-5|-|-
CASSLGRQKNQPQHF
TGCGCCAGCAGCTTGGGCCGACAGAAAAATCAGCCCCAGCATTTT
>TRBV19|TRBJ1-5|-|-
CASSTRNSNQPQHF
TGTGCCAGTAGTACTAGGAATAGCAATCAGCCCCAGCATTTT
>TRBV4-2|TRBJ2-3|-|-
CASSQEKQSTDTQYF
TGTGCCAGCAGCCAAGAAAAGCAGAGCACAGATACGCAGTATTTT
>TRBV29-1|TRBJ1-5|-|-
CSVASDSNQPQHF
TGCAGCGTTGCTTCCGATAGCAATCAGCCCCAGCATTTT
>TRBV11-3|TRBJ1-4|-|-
CASSMDGGSEKLFF
TGTGCCAGCAGCATGGACGGGGGAAGTGAAAAACTGTTTTTT
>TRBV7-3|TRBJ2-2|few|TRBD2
CASSPGLAGVGELFF
TGTGCCAGCAGCCCGGGACTAGCGGGAGTCGGGGAGCTGTTTTTT
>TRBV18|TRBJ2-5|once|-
CASSQGQQETQYF
TGTGCCAGCTCACAAGGACAACAAGAGACCCAGTACTTC
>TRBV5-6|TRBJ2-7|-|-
CASSGGNPYEQYF
TGTGCCAGCAGCGGGGGTAATCCCTACGAGCAGTACTTC
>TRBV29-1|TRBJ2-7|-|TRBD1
CSVESGGQARSF
TGCAGCGTTGAAAGTGGTGGACAGGCTCGGTCCTTC
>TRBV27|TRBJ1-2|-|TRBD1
CASSAGTGLNYGYTF
TGTGCCAGCAGCGCCGGGACAGGGTTGAACTATGGCTACACCTTC
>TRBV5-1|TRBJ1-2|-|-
CASSGTTAGGYTF
TGCGCCAGCAGCGGTACAACGGCCGGTGGCTACACCTTC
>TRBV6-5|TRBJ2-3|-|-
CASSVTDYVSDTQYF
TGTGCCAGCAGTGTTACAGACTATGTATCAGATACGCAGTATTTT
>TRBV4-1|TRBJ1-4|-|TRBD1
CASSPGGGGDRKLFF
TGCGCCAGCAGCCCAGGGGGCGGGGGAGATAGAAAACTGTTTTTT
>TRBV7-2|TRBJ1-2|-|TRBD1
CASSLGDRGNYGYTF
TGTGCCAGCAGCTTAGGGGACAGGGGGAACTATGGCTACACCTTC
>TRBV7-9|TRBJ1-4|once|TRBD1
CASTNRGPNEKLFF
TGTGCCAGCACCAACAGGGGACCAAATGAAAAACTGTTTTTT
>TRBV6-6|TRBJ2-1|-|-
CASSTGRPNYNEQFF
TGTGCCAGCAGTACTGGGCGACCAAACTACAATGAGCAGTTCTTC
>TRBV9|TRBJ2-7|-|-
CASSVGGSKDYEQYF
TGTGCCAGCAGCGTAGGTGGTAGCAAGGACTACGAGCAGTACTTC
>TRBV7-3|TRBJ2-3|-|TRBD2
CASSLRSLAGGLSTDTQYF
TGTGCCAGCAGCTTACGCTCACTAGCGGGAGGTCTTAGCACAGATACGCAGTATTTT
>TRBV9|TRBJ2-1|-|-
CASSVDMRGKQFF
TGTGCCAGCAGCGTAGATATGAGGGGAAAGCAGTTCTTC
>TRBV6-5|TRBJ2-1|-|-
CASSWAAGEQFF
TGTGCCAGCAGTTGGGCGGCGGGTGAGCAGTTCTTC
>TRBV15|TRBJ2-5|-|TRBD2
CATSRAGGETQYF
TGTGCCACCAGCAGGGCGGGAGGGGAGACCCAGTACTTC
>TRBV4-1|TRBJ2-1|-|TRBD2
CASSQDSDWLAGGQFF
TGCGCCAGCAGCCAAGATTCCGATTGGCTAGCGGGAGGGCAGTTCTTC
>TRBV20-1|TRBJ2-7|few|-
CSARGLPEQYF
TGCAGTGCTAGAGGGCTCCCCGAGCAGTACTTC
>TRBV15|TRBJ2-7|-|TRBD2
CATSREGTRGKEQYF
TGTGCCACCAGCAGAGAAGGGACTAGGGGAAAGGAGCAGTACTTC
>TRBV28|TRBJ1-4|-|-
CASWRAGNEKLFF
TGTGCCAGCTGGAGGGCAGGAAATGAAAAACTGTTTTTT
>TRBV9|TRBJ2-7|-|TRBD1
CASSPTGQAFYEQYF
TGTGCCAGCAGCCCAACGGGACAGGCTTTCTACGAGCAGTACTTC
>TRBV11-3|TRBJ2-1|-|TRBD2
CASSFQPSSGSSYNEQFF
TGTGCCAGCAGCTTCCAACCCTCGAGCGGGAGCTCCTACAATGAGCAGTTCTTC
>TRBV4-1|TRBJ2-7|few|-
CASSQDPGDPYEQYF
TGCGCCAGCAGCCAAGATCCAGGCGATCCCTACGAGCAGTACTTC
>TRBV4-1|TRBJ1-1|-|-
CASTEGTYTEAFF
TGCGCCAGCACAGAGGGAACTTACACTGAAGCTTTCTTT
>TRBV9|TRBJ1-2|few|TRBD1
CASSPTGQVYGYTF
TGTGCCAGCAGCCCCACGGGACAGGTCTATGGCTACACCTTC
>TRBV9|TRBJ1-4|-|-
CASSGQRGVNEKLFF
TGTGCCAGCAGCGGACAACGGGGTGTTAATGAAAAACTGTTTTTT
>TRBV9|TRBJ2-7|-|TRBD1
CASSRPTGGKYEQYF
TGTGCCAGCAGTAGACCGACAGGGGGCAAATACGAGCAGTACTTC
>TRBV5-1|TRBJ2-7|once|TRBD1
CASSGRDRSYEQYF
TGCGCCAGCAGCGGTCGGGACAGATCCTACGAGCAGTACTTC
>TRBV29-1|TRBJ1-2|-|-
CSVVRGSYGYTF
TGCAGCGTTGTTCGGGGATCCTATGGCTACACCTTC
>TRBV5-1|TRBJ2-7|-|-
CASSLDRASYEQYF
TGCGCCAGCAGCTTGGACAGAGCCTCCTACGAGCAGTACTTC
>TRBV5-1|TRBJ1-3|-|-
CASSLDRNSGNTIYF
TGCGCCAGCAGCTTAGACCGAAACTCTGGAAACACCATATATTTT
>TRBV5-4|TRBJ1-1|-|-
CASSPVLNTEAFF
TGTGCCAGCAGCCCGGTACTGAACACTGAAGCTTTCTTT